This is a list of T cell receptor beta chains from one sample in a study of blood T cell repertoires in COVID-19. Sequencing used immunoSEQ multiplex PCR; TCRdb keeps in-frame clones, though not all of them. The sample has some 30,000 clones, 65% to 90% seen once. Sequenced: peripheral blood. These receptors were taken from an older woman with active COVID-19. The CDR3 runs from the conserved cysteine through the conserved F or W. A D gene is named only where the DNA matches it firmly. Clone size is given for some rows only: seen once, a few or many times, or a class if the clone is expanded.

clone_size	v_call	j_call	d_call	cdr3_nt	cdr3_aa
NA	TRBV30	TRBJ2-3	NA	TGTGCCCGTTCGTCCCCCACAGATACGCAGTATTTT	CARSSPTDTQYF
NA	TRBV5-1	TRBJ2-1	TRBD1	TGCGCCAGCAGCTTAAGGACAGGGGATGAGCAGTTCTTC	CASSLRTGDEQFF
NA	TRBV5-1	TRBJ1-1	NA	TGCGCCAGCAGCTTGGCTGCGGGACTGAACACTGAAGCTTTCTTT	CASSLAAGLNTEAFF
NA	TRBV7-9	TRBJ1-2	TRBD1	TGTGCCAGCAGCTTAGGACAGGGGGACTACACCTTC	CASSLGQGDYTF
NA	TRBV10-1	TRBJ2-3	TRBD2	TGCGCCAGCAGTGAGTCGATTAGCGGGGGCACAGATACGCAGTATTTT	CASSESISGGTDTQYF
NA	TRBV2	TRBJ2-5	NA	TGTGCCAGCTCGTACCAAGAGACCCAGTACTTC	CASSYQETQYF
few	TRBV3-1/TRBV3-2	TRBJ2-5	TRBD2	TGTGCCAGCAGCCAAGGCCGACTAGCGGGGGGGCCGGGGACCCAGTACTTC	CASSQGRLAGGPGTQYF
NA	TRBV11-2	TRBJ2-2	NA	TGTGCCAGCAGCTTAGATCGGTCCGGGGAGCTGTTTTTT	CASSLDRSGELFF
NA	TRBV25-1	TRBJ1-1	NA	TGTGCCAGCAGTCCTGGAGGGGTTACTGAAGCTTTCTTT	CASSPGGVTEAFF
NA	TRBV5-1	TRBJ2-5	TRBD2	TGCGCCAGCAGCTTGTACAGCGGGAGGAGTAAAGAGACCCAGTACTTC	CASSLYSGRSKETQYF
NA	TRBV18	TRBJ2-1	NA	TGTGCCAGCTCACCTACTAGGACCAGCTACAATGAGCAGTTCTTC	CASSPTRTSYNEQFF
once	TRBV20-1	TRBJ2-7	TRBD2	TGCAGTGCTAGTGGACTAGCCACCTACGAGCAGTACTTC	CSASGLATYEQYF
NA	TRBV3-1/TRBV3-2	TRBJ2-5	NA	TGTGCCAGCAGCCAAGCCCTAAGAGAGACCCAGTACTTC	CASSQALRETQYF
NA	TRBV9	TRBJ2-2	NA	TGTATCAGGGGGGCCGGGGAGCTGTTTTTT	CIRGAGELFF
NA	TRBV2	TRBJ1-4	TRBD1	TGTGCCAGCAGATATACAGGGGGGAGTGAAAAACTGTTTTTT	CASRYTGGSEKLFF
NA	TRBV28	TRBJ2-5	NA	TGTGCCAGCAGTTCCCCGACAGAACAAGAGACCCAGTACTTC	CASSSPTEQETQYF
NA	TRBV5-4	TRBJ2-2	TRBD2	TGTGCCAGCAGCTTTTCTAGCGGGGGGGCAGGCACCGGGGAGCTGTTTTTT	CASSFSSGGAGTGELFF
NA	TRBV5-1	TRBJ2-1	TRBD1	TGCGCCAGCAGCCGGGACAGGGTATCCTACAATGAGCAGTTCTTC	CASSRDRVSYNEQFF
NA	TRBV10-2	TRBJ2-2	NA	TGCGCCAGCACACCCGTCGCCGGGAGCACCGGGGAGCTGTTTTTT	CASTPVAGSTGELFF
NA	TRBV7-9	TRBJ2-3	TRBD2	TGTGCCAGCAGCTTCCGTGCTGGGGGGGAGCAGTATTTT	CASSFRAGGEQYF
NA	TRBV6-5	TRBJ2-6	NA	TGTGCCAGCAGTTTAAACTCTGGGGCCAACGTCCTGACTTTC	CASSLNSGANVLTF
NA	TRBV7-2	TRBJ1-2	NA	TGTGCCAGCAGCTTACCCGGGAGTGGCTACACCTTC	CASSLPGSGYTF
few	TRBV7-9	TRBJ2-4	NA	TGTGCCAGCAGCACTGGACAGAGGCTGTACTTC	CASSTGQRLYF
NA	TRBV24-1	TRBJ2-3	NA	TGTGCCACCAGCTCCGTTTTTTCTACTAGCACAGATACGCAGTATTTT	CATSSVFSTSTDTQYF
NA	TRBV5-4	TRBJ2-2	TRBD2	TGTGCCAGCAGCCTCGGACTAGCGGGTGGAAACGGGGAGCTGTTTTTT	CASSLGLAGGNGELFF
NA	TRBV5-1	TRBJ2-3	TRBD2	TGCGCCAGCAGCTTGGGGGCTAGCGGCGGGGATACGCAGTATTTT	CASSLGASGGDTQYF
once	TRBV2	TRBJ2-7	NA	TGTGCCAGCAGTGTCCCCCTCGAGCAGTACTTC	CASSVPLEQYF
NA	TRBV28	TRBJ1-2	NA	TGTGCCAGCAGCTCGAAGCGCTATGGCTACACCTTC	CASSSKRYGYTF
NA	TRBV28	TRBJ2-1	NA	TGTGCCAGCAGTTTAAACTCTCGTAGGGGGGGCCCGTTTATTGAGCAGTTCTTC	CASSLNSRRGGPFIEQFF
NA	TRBV19	TRBJ1-5	NA	TGTGCCAGTAGTATCCGAGGGGAGGGAAGCAATCAGCCCCAGCATTTT	CASSIRGEGSNQPQHF
NA	TRBV5-5	TRBJ2-7	TRBD1	TGTGCCAGCAGCCTGACAGGGATCTATTCCTACGAGCAGTACTTC	CASSLTGIYSYEQYF
NA	TRBV18	TRBJ1-2	NA	TGTGCCAGCTCACCTAACAGGGACTATGGCTACACCTTC	CASSPNRDYGYTF
NA	TRBV5-5	TRBJ1-1	NA	TGTGCCAGCAGCTTGTCGGGGGGGAACACTGAAGCTTTCTTT	CASSLSGGNTEAFF
NA	TRBV5-1	TRBJ2-5	NA	TGCGCCAGCAGCTCGGGACTCATTGAAGAGACCCAGTACTTC	CASSSGLIEETQYF
NA	TRBV5-1	TRBJ1-4	NA	TGCGCCAGCAGCTTAGGTGACAGAGATAATGAAAAACTGTTTTTT	CASSLGDRDNEKLFF
once	TRBV7-2	TRBJ2-1	NA	TGTGCCAGCAGCTTAAGCCAGCGGGTTAAAGGTGAGCAGTTCTTC	CASSLSQRVKGEQFF
NA	TRBV3-1/TRBV3-2	TRBJ2-5	TRBD2	TGTGCCAGCAGCCTCCCTGGGACTAGCGGGAAAGAGACCCAGTACTTC	CASSLPGTSGKETQYF
NA	TRBV6-6	TRBJ2-3	TRBD2	TGTGCCAGCCGACCCTTGGGACTAGCGGGAGCAGATACGCAGTATTTT	CASRPLGLAGADTQYF
NA	TRBV7-8	TRBJ2-2	TRBD2	TGTGCCAGCAGCTCGACTAGCGTCAACACCGGGGAGCTGTTTTTT	CASSSTSVNTGELFF
NA	TRBV19	TRBJ2-1	TRBD1	TGTGCCAGTAGTATAACCCGACAGGGGAGGCAACGGAATGAGCAGTTCTTC	CASSITRQGRQRNEQFF
NA	TRBV3-1/TRBV3-2	TRBJ1-6	NA	TGTGCCAGCAGCTACAGGGAGGGAACGAATTCACCCCTCCACTTT	CASSYREGTNSPLHF
NA	TRBV5-5	TRBJ1-1	TRBD1	TGTGCCAGTACCCGGGACAGGGCCTACACTGAAGCTTTCTTT	CASTRDRAYTEAFF
NA	TRBV19	TRBJ1-5	NA	TGTGCCAGTAGTGCGTTAGGGGGCAATCAGCCCCAGCATTTT	CASSALGGNQPQHF
NA	TRBV6-5	TRBJ1-3	NA	TGTGCCAGCAGCAGAACAGGGACCGGAAACACCATATATTTT	CASSRTGTGNTIYF
few	TRBV2	TRBJ1-6	NA	TGTGCCAGCAAGCGGGCAGGGACCTCCACTTATAATTCACCCCTCCACTTT	CASKRAGTSTYNSPLHF
few	TRBV28	TRBJ1-2	NA	TGTGCCAGCAGTTCCTCCCTCGATGGCTACACCTTC	CASSSSLDGYTF
NA	TRBV28	TRBJ2-1	TRBD1	TGTGCCAGCAGTCCGGGACGGCGAGGGGGCGATGAGCAGTTCTTC	CASSPGRRGGDEQFF
NA	TRBV5-6	TRBJ2-1	NA	TGTGCCAGCAGTTATTACAATGAGCAGTTCTTC	CASSYYNEQFF
few	TRBV19	TRBJ2-2	NA	TGTGCCAGTAGTCGCGGGCTAGCGAACGGGGAGCTGTTTTTT	CASSRGLANGELFF
NA	TRBV7-9	TRBJ2-3	TRBD2	TGTGCCAGCAGCTCCGGACTAGCGGGGACAGATACGCAGTATTTT	CASSSGLAGTDTQYF
NA	TRBV4-2	TRBJ2-3	NA	TGTGCCAGCAGCCAAGAATTTAGCGGCCGCACAGATACGCAGTATTTT	CASSQEFSGRTDTQYF
NA	TRBV5-1	TRBJ1-2	NA	TGCGCCAGCAGCTTGGAACCACCCCATCCCGCGGTACCTAACTATGGCTACACCTTC	CASSLEPPHPAVPNYGYTF
NA	TRBV2	TRBJ2-3	TRBD2	TGTGCCAGCAGTGAAGAGCGGGAGCGGGGAGATACGCAGTATTTT	CASSEERERGDTQYF